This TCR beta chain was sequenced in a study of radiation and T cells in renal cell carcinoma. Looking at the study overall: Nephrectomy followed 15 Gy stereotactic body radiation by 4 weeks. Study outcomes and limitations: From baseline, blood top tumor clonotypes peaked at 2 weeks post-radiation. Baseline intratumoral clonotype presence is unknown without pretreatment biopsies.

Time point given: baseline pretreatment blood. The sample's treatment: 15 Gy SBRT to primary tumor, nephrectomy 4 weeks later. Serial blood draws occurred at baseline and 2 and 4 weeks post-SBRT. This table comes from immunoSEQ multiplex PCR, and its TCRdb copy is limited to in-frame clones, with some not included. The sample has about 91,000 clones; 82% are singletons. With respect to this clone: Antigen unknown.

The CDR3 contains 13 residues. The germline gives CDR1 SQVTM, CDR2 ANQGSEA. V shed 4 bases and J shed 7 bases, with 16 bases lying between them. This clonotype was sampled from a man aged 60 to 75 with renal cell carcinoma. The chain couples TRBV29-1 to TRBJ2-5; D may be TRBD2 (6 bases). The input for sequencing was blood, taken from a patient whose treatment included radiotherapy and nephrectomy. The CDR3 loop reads CSVVREHVGTQYF. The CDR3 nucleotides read TGCAGCGTTGTTCGGGAGCACGTTGGGACCCAGTACTTC.